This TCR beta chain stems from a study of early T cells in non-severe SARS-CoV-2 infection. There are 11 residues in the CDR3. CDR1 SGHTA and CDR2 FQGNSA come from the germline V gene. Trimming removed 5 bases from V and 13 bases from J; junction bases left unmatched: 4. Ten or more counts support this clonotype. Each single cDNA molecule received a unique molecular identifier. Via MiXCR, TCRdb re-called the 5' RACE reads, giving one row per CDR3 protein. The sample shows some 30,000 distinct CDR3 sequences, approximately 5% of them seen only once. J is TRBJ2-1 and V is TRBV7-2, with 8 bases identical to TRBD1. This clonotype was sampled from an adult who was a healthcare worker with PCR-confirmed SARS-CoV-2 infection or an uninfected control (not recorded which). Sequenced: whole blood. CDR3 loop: CASSRDRHQFF. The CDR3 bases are TGTGCCAGCAGCAGGGACAGGCACCAGTTCTTC.